This T cell receptor beta chain was profiled in a study of early stage breast cancer tumors. For the study at large: Roughly 9.6-fold was the mean read coverage per sample. Study results and limitations: Commonly generated sequences made up most enriched TCRB sequences shared between patients. Blood repertoires resembled normal breast more than tumor.

Blood replicates held 0.5 ug DNA, tumor or normal breast roughly 1.5 ug, two each. Repertoires were generated with immunoSEQ multiplex PCR, while TCRdb's copy carries only in-frame clones and drops some. Of 20,000 to 25,000 clones in the sample, 65% to 70% were seen once. Notes on this clone: No antigen is known for it.

This CDR3 has 16 residues. Germline-derived CDR1 and CDR2 are SGHDT and YYEEEE. V trimming: 1 base; J trimming: 3 bases; junction bases outside the gene matches: 6. The chain employs TRBV5-6 and TRBJ1-5; TRBD1 agrees at 8 bases. The sequence was collected from a person aged 55 to 75 with breast cancer. Sequencing was carried out using breast tumor tissue. DNA of the CDR3: TGTGCCAGCAGCTTGTACCAGGGGGCCTTCAATCAGCCCCAGCATTTT. It codes for CASSLYQGAFNQPQHF.